This TCR beta chain was sequenced in a study of CD8 T cells in Susac syndrome. A quantity of about 0.5 to 1 ug RNA underwent reverse transcription using random hexamers. By means of immunoSEQ multiplex PCR, TCR beta CDR3 spanning 54 Vbeta and 13 Jbeta underwent amplification. TCRdb processed the immunoSEQ multiplex PCR reads anew with MiXCR; each CDR3 protein has one entry. The table includes some 190,000 distinct CDR3 sequences, almost 96% detected once. This clonotype was obtained from a human donor with multiple sclerosis. The material sequenced was CD4+ T cells from PBMCs.

The CDR3 DNA reads as TGTGCCACCAGCAGAGACCCGGGGAGCTCTGGGGCCAACGTCCTGACTTTC. This gives the protein CATSRDPGSSGANVLTF. The gene calls are TRBV15 and TRBJ2-6, with D possibly TRBD2 on 5 matching bases. Between the trimmed V and J ends, which lost 0 bases and 0 bases, there was a span of 9 bases. Germline V gives CDR1 LNHNV, CDR2 YYDKDF (reference sequence). The CDR3 contains 17 residues.